What follows is one T cell receptor (beta chain) and its context. This specimen belongs to a study of blood T cell repertoires in COVID-19. Across the study: The United States, Italy and Spain provided the acute and convalescent COVID-19 samples. T cells, B-cell-depleted T cells, or PBMCs supplied cDNA or gDNA.

This CDR3 comprises 17 residues. CDR1 and CDR2 from the germline V gene are MNHEY and SMNVEV (reference sequence). Trimming stripped 0 bases from V and 0 bases from J, with 15 bases between. In the original processing: Estimation of nucleated cell counts relied on the amplification of reference gene primers. The table came from immunoSEQ multiplex PCR; TCRdb's copy has only in-frame clones and leaves some out. Clone size and the V and J calls come from that table; the DNA yielded D and trimming. The sample yields 100,000 to 150,000 clones, 70% to 80% seen once. The V call is TRBV27, the J call TRBJ2-7; perhaps TRBD1 as D (6 bases). This clonotype originated in a man between 35 and 55 years old with active or convalescent COVID-19. Sequenced material: peripheral blood. The CDR3 region is CASSLSVGGTSSYEQYF. The CDR3 DNA follows: TGTGCCAGCAGTTTATCAGTAGGGGGTACGAGCTCCTACGAGCAGTACTTC.